The T cell receptor beta chain described here comes from a study of T cell repertoires in cytomegalovirus infection. As for the study in general: Based on public TCR beta signatures, there were indications of CMV infection and of a matching HLA type. Overall study findings and caveats: HLA-C-restricted CMV clonotypes gave the most frequent clonotype in two of eight donors. Based on cumulative public TCR beta family frequency, carriers of CMV plus the relevant HLA were identified.

The CDR3 consists of 18 residues. Trimming took off 7 bases at V and 5 bases at J, with 27 bases between the two ends. The germline V gene encodes CDR1 LNHDA and CDR2 SQIVND (reference sequence). This clonotype came up many times. Antigen unknown. Each CDR3 protein gets one entry after TCRdb re-called the reads with MiXCR. The data hold over 450,000 distinct CDR3 sequences, with approximately 11% observed a single time. The sequence derives from a human donor in good health (CMV status not recorded). Some clones in this sample may be carry-over from other donors' samples. The chain carries TRBV19 and TRBJ1-3, with D perhaps matching TRBD1 (6 bases). Input material: PBMCs. The CDR3 loop is CASTRPGAGRGSRNTIYF. The CDR3 nucleotides read TGTGCCAGTACCCGCCCGGGGGCAGGACGAGGCAGTCGAAACACCATATATTTT.